The rows below give T cell receptor beta chains drawn from one sample of a study of cytomegalovirus exposure and HLA in healthy donors. The data were produced by immunoSEQ multiplex PCR, yet TCRdb's version contains in-frame clones alone and is incomplete. Of 250,000 to 400,000 clones in the sample, over 75% are singletons; the top ten hold more than 0.95%. Specimen: PBMCs. These receptors originate from a man aged 25-45 years in good health and CMV-seronegative. Both conserved end residues are part of each CDR3. A D gene is named only where the DNA matches it firmly. Rows give clone size only sometimes, using once, few, many, or a class for an expanded clone.

J gene: TRBJ1-4
D gene: TRBD1
V gene: TRBV5-6
clone size: -
CDR3 DNA: TGTGCCAGCAGCTTAATTACAGGGGGACGTGAAAAACTGTTTTTT
CDR3 protein: CASSLITGGREKLFF

J gene: TRBJ2-1
D gene: -
V gene: TRBV25-1
clone size: -
CDR3 DNA: TGTGCCAGCAGTGAATGGGCCGGCTACAATGAGCAGTTCTTC
CDR3 protein: CASSEWAGYNEQFF

J gene: TRBJ2-1
D gene: TRBD2
V gene: TRBV5-6
clone size: once
CDR3 DNA: TGTGCCAGCAGCTTGGTGTCTAGCGGGGGCAATGAGCAGTTCTTC
CDR3 protein: CASSLVSSGGNEQFF

J gene: TRBJ2-7
D gene: -
V gene: TRBV27
clone size: few
CDR3 DNA: TGTGCCAGCAGTTCCGGGTACGAGCAGTACTTC
CDR3 protein: CASSSGYEQYF

J gene: TRBJ2-7
D gene: -
V gene: TRBV11-2
clone size: -
CDR3 DNA: TGTGCCAGCAGCTTAGAGGCAGGATCCTACGAGCAGTACTTC
CDR3 protein: CASSLEAGSYEQYF

J gene: TRBJ2-7
D gene: TRBD1
V gene: TRBV19
clone size: -
CDR3 DNA: TGTGCCAGTAGTACCGGGACAGGGTCAAGCCCGACCTACGAGCAGTACTTC
CDR3 protein: CASSTGTGSSPTYEQYF

J gene: TRBJ1-6
D gene: -
V gene: TRBV27
clone size: -
CDR3 DNA: TGTGCCTCTCGTGTGGGGAGCTCCTATAATTCACCCCTCCACTTT
CDR3 protein: CASRVGSSYNSPLHF

J gene: TRBJ2-5
D gene: TRBD2
V gene: TRBV7-8
clone size: -
CDR3 DNA: TGTGCCAGCAGCGCCCGACTAGCGGGGAGGGGTGGAGAGACCCAGTACTTC
CDR3 protein: CASSARLAGRGGETQYF

J gene: TRBJ2-1
D gene: -
V gene: TRBV19
clone size: once
CDR3 DNA: TGTGCCAGTAGTATCGACAGTTCGAAGTACAATGAGCAGTTCTTC
CDR3 protein: CASSIDSSKYNEQFF

J gene: TRBJ2-1
D gene: TRBD1
V gene: TRBV7-9
clone size: -
CDR3 DNA: TGTGCCAGCAGCTCCGGCGGGACAGGGATCTTCAATGAGCAGTTCTTC
CDR3 protein: CASSSGGTGIFNEQFF

J gene: TRBJ2-3
D gene: -
V gene: TRBV11-3
clone size: -
CDR3 DNA: TGTGCCAGCAGCTTAGGCGGGTCAAGAGATACGCAGTATTTT
CDR3 protein: CASSLGGSRDTQYF

J gene: TRBJ1-1
D gene: -
V gene: TRBV28
clone size: -
CDR3 DNA: TGTGCCAGCAGTCGGCGGGGGAGGGCCTTGAACACTGAAGCTTTCTTT
CDR3 protein: CASSRRGRALNTEAFF

J gene: TRBJ2-1
D gene: TRBD1
V gene: TRBV14
clone size: -
CDR3 DNA: TGTGCCAGCAGCCAGGCGGCAGGGGGCCACAATGAGCAGTTCTTC
CDR3 protein: CASSQAAGGHNEQFF

J gene: TRBJ2-5
D gene: TRBD2
V gene: TRBV5-1
clone size: once
CDR3 DNA: TGCGCCAGCAGCTCCGGTTCCTGGACTAGCGGGGGAGGTCAAGAGACCCAGTACTTC
CDR3 protein: CASSSGSWTSGGGQETQYF

J gene: TRBJ1-5
D gene: TRBD1
V gene: TRBV29-1
clone size: -
CDR3 DNA: TGCAGCGTTAAAACGACAGGGGATCAGCCCCAGCATTTT
CDR3 protein: CSVKTTGDQPQHF

J gene: TRBJ2-1
D gene: -
V gene: TRBV2
clone size: -
CDR3 DNA: TGTGCCAGCAGTGGAAGCGGCCCCTCCTACAATGAGCAGTTCTTC
CDR3 protein: CASSGSGPSYNEQFF

J gene: TRBJ1-1
D gene: TRBD1
V gene: TRBV4-3
clone size: -
CDR3 DNA: TGCGCCAGCAGCCAAGCGATTACAGGGGTTAATGAAGCTTTCTTT
CDR3 protein: CASSQAITGVNEAFF

J gene: TRBJ2-3
D gene: -
V gene: TRBV11-1
clone size: -
CDR3 DNA: TGTGCCAGCAGTCCCCCGTATACAGATACGCAGTATTTT
CDR3 protein: CASSPPYTDTQYF

J gene: TRBJ2-1
D gene: -
V gene: TRBV5-6
clone size: -
CDR3 DNA: TGTGCCAGCAGCTTACGGCGCGGATCCTACAATGAGCAGTTCTTC
CDR3 protein: CASSLRRGSYNEQFF

J gene: TRBJ2-1
D gene: -
V gene: TRBV4-1
clone size: -
CDR3 DNA: TGCGCCAGCAGCCCGAGGGGGGGGGCCAATGAGCAGTTCTTC
CDR3 protein: CASSPRGGANEQFF

J gene: TRBJ2-7
D gene: TRBD1
V gene: TRBV7-9
clone size: -
CDR3 DNA: TGTGCCAGCAGCTTGCCGGGACAGAGCTACGAGCAGTACTTC
CDR3 protein: CASSLPGQSYEQYF

J gene: TRBJ2-5
D gene: -
V gene: TRBV7-6
clone size: -
CDR3 DNA: TGTGCCAGCAGCTTTCAGGCTGGGGAGACCCAGTACTTC
CDR3 protein: CASSFQAGETQYF

J gene: TRBJ2-3
D gene: TRBD1
V gene: TRBV4-1
clone size: once
CDR3 DNA: TGCGCCAGCAGCCGAACAGGGGGCAGAGATACGCAGTATTTT
CDR3 protein: CASSRTGGRDTQYF

J gene: TRBJ2-7
D gene: -
V gene: TRBV5-1
clone size: -
CDR3 DNA: TGCGCCAGCAGCATCCCAGGGGACGAGCAGTACTTC
CDR3 protein: CASSIPGDEQYF

J gene: TRBJ1-1
D gene: -
V gene: TRBV7-2
clone size: -
CDR3 DNA: TGTGCCAGCAGCTTAGATGGCAGGGTTAAAGCTTTCTTT
CDR3 protein: CASSLDGRVKAFF

J gene: TRBJ1-2
D gene: TRBD1
V gene: TRBV7-9
clone size: -
CDR3 DNA: TGTGCCAGCAGCGCCCCCGCCGGGACAGCCTATGGCTACACCTTC
CDR3 protein: CASSAPAGTAYGYTF

J gene: TRBJ2-1
D gene: TRBD2
V gene: TRBV2
clone size: -
CDR3 DNA: TGTGCCAGCCAGCTAGCGGGGGGCAATTCCTACAATGAGCAGTTCTTC
CDR3 protein: CASQLAGGNSYNEQFF

J gene: TRBJ1-5
D gene: TRBD1
V gene: TRBV19
clone size: -
CDR3 DNA: TGTGCCAGTTGGACAGGGGGCTCCGGTCAGCCCCAGCATTTT
CDR3 protein: CASWTGGSGQPQHF

J gene: TRBJ2-7
D gene: -
V gene: TRBV7-9
clone size: few
CDR3 DNA: TGTGCCAGCAGCTTAGCGGACCCGACAGGCCACCTCTTGTCCTACGAGCAGTACTTC
CDR3 protein: CASSLADPTGHLLSYEQYF

J gene: TRBJ1-1
D gene: -
V gene: TRBV14
clone size: -
CDR3 DNA: TGTGCCAGCAGCCAACAGGGTTATTACACTGAAGCTTTCTTT
CDR3 protein: CASSQQGYYTEAFF

J gene: TRBJ2-7
D gene: -
V gene: TRBV7-2
clone size: -
CDR3 DNA: TGTGCCAGCAGCCCGGGCGGGGTCTCCTACGAGCAGTACTTC
CDR3 protein: CASSPGGVSYEQYF

J gene: TRBJ1-2
D gene: TRBD1
V gene: TRBV6-1
clone size: -
CDR3 DNA: TGTGCCAGCAGTAGGACAGGGGACTATGGCTACACCTTC
CDR3 protein: CASSRTGDYGYTF